A selection of T cell receptor beta chains follows, all from one sample in a study of blood T cells in healthy people across ages. TCRdb itself ran the 5' RACE reads through MiXCR, one entry per CDR3 protein. This table has approximately 800,000 distinct CDR3 sequences, roughly 34% appearing once. Sequenced sample: blood. The receptors come from a man between 18 and 29 years old in good health. Each CDR3 is given with its conserved first and last residue. The order of the fields is D gene, J gene, V gene, clone size, CDR3 protein, CDR3 DNA. A D gene is named only where the DNA matches it firmly. Clone size is shown for a subset of rows, as once, few, many or a class of expanded clone.

d_gene: NA; j_gene: TRBJ1-6; v_gene: TRBV10-3; abundance: NA; CDR3aa: CAISVQGEGSPLHF; CDR3nt: TGTGCCATCAGTGTACAGGGAGAAGGTTCACCCCTCCACTTT
d_gene: NA; j_gene: TRBJ2-3; v_gene: TRBV13; abundance: NA; CDR3aa: CAGSPQEGSGTDTQYF; CDR3nt: TGTGCCGGCAGCCCACAAGAGGGCTCGGGCACAGATACGCAGTATTTT
d_gene: NA; j_gene: TRBJ2-2; v_gene: TRBV20-1; abundance: NA; CDR3aa: CSAREGWGELFF; CDR3nt: TGCAGTGCTAGAGAGGGTTGGGGGGAGCTGTTTTTT
d_gene: NA; j_gene: TRBJ1-1; v_gene: TRBV25-1; abundance: NA; CDR3aa: CASKIGGSTEAFF; CDR3nt: TGTGCCAGCAAGATAGGGGGATCCACTGAAGCTTTCTTT
d_gene: TRBD1; j_gene: TRBJ2-1; v_gene: TRBV10-3; abundance: few; CDR3aa: CAISGDRAEQFF; CDR3nt: TGTGCCATCAGCGGGGACAGGGCTGAGCAGTTCTTC
d_gene: NA; j_gene: TRBJ1-6; v_gene: TRBV4-2; abundance: NA; CDR3aa: CASSQDRQVQSYNSPLHF; CDR3nt: TGTGCCAGCAGCCAAGATAGACAGGTTCAATCCTATAATTCACCCCTCCACTTT
d_gene: NA; j_gene: TRBJ2-4; v_gene: TRBV12-3/TRBV12-4; abundance: many; CDR3aa: CASSYRIQGENIQYF; CDR3nt: TGTGCCAGCAGTTATCGTATACAGGGAGAAAACATTCAGTACTTC
d_gene: TRBD1; j_gene: TRBJ1-4; v_gene: TRBV6-5; abundance: NA; CDR3aa: CASSSDREAINEKLFF; CDR3nt: TGTGCCAGCAGTTCCGACAGGGAGGCTATTAATGAAAAACTGTTTTTT
d_gene: NA; j_gene: TRBJ1-1; v_gene: TRBV30; abundance: few; CDR3aa: CAWSIRRMNTEAFF; CDR3nt: TGTGCCTGGAGTATAAGAAGAATGAACACTGAAGCTTTCTTT
d_gene: TRBD2; j_gene: TRBJ2-3; v_gene: TRBV7-2; abundance: few; CDR3aa: CASSFVTSEPDTQYF; CDR3nt: TGTGCCAGCAGCTTTGTGACTAGCGAACCAGATACGCAGTATTTT
d_gene: NA; j_gene: TRBJ2-1; v_gene: TRBV10-3; abundance: NA; CDR3aa: CAISGGTEQETQFF; CDR3nt: TGTGCCATCAGTGGCGGGACAGAACAAGAGACCCAGTTCTTC
d_gene: NA; j_gene: TRBJ2-7; v_gene: TRBV28; abundance: NA; CDR3aa: CASRGGREGLFEQYF; CDR3nt: TGTGCCAGCAGGGGTGGGCGGGAAGGGCTCTTTGAGCAGTACTTC
d_gene: NA; j_gene: TRBJ1-2; v_gene: TRBV7-2; abundance: few; CDR3aa: CASSSSTTEGYGYTF; CDR3nt: TGTGCCAGCAGCTCCTCCACGACAGAGGGCTATGGCTACACCTTC
d_gene: NA; j_gene: TRBJ1-1; v_gene: TRBV10-3; abundance: NA; CDR3aa: CAISVGGATEAFF; CDR3nt: TGTGCCATCAGTGTGGGGGGGGCCACTGAAGCTTTCTTT
d_gene: TRBD1; j_gene: TRBJ1-2; v_gene: TRBV5-1; abundance: few; CDR3aa: CASSRRSRGTAYGYTF; CDR3nt: TGCGCCAGCAGCCGCAGGTCGCGGGGGACAGCGTATGGCTACACCTTC
d_gene: NA; j_gene: TRBJ2-7; v_gene: TRBV20-1; abundance: few; CDR3aa: CSAPTWSSYNEQYF; CDR3nt: TGCAGTGCCCCGACTTGGAGCTCCTACAATGAGCAGTACTTC
d_gene: NA; j_gene: TRBJ1-1; v_gene: TRBV6-2/TRBV6-3; abundance: NA; CDR3aa: CASSYYREANTEAFF; CDR3nt: TGTGCCAGCAGTTACTACCGGGAGGCGAACACTGAAGCTTTCTTT
d_gene: NA; j_gene: TRBJ1-2; v_gene: TRBV4-3; abundance: many; CDR3aa: CASSQELDYGYTF; CDR3nt: TGCGCCAGCAGCCAAGAATTGGACTATGGCTACACCTTC
d_gene: NA; j_gene: TRBJ2-1; v_gene: TRBV5-1; abundance: NA; CDR3aa: CASSSSRSGETQFF; CDR3nt: TGCGCCAGCAGCTCCTCTCGATCCGGGGAGACCCAGTTCTTC
d_gene: TRBD1; j_gene: TRBJ2-1; v_gene: TRBV20-1; abundance: NA; CDR3aa: CSASRDREIKEQFF; CDR3nt: TGCAGTGCTAGCCGGGACAGGGAGATCAAGGAGCAGTTCTTC
d_gene: NA; j_gene: TRBJ2-7; v_gene: TRBV20-1; abundance: NA; CDR3aa: CSAENPRGGLPYNEQYF; CDR3nt: TGCAGTGCTGAGAATCCCCGGGGCGGCCTACCCTACAATGAGCAGTACTTC
d_gene: TRBD2; j_gene: TRBJ2-1; v_gene: TRBV11-2; abundance: NA; CDR3aa: CASSLVSGGVYNEQFF; CDR3nt: TGTGCCAGCAGCTTAGTGAGCGGGGGGGTCTACAATGAGCAGTTCTTC
d_gene: NA; j_gene: TRBJ2-1; v_gene: TRBV5-1; abundance: NA; CDR3aa: CASSLGSGLNNEQFF; CDR3nt: TGCGCCAGCAGCTTGGGATCCGGGCTTAACAATGAGCAGTTCTTC
d_gene: NA; j_gene: TRBJ2-3; v_gene: TRBV7-8; abundance: once; CDR3aa: CASSLGETDTQYF; CDR3nt: TGTGCCAGCAGTCTCGGGGAGACAGATACGCAGTATTTT
d_gene: NA; j_gene: TRBJ2-5; v_gene: TRBV7-2; abundance: NA; CDR3aa: CASSLVAASETQYF; CDR3nt: TGTGCCAGCAGCTTAGTAGCTGCCAGCGAGACCCAGTACTTC
d_gene: NA; j_gene: TRBJ2-2; v_gene: TRBV7-3; abundance: NA; CDR3aa: CASSGGRTGELFF; CDR3nt: TGTGCCAGTTCCGGGGGCCGGACCGGGGAGCTGTTTTTT
d_gene: TRBD1; j_gene: TRBJ2-7; v_gene: TRBV5-1; abundance: NA; CDR3aa: CASSLGPTGPTSYEQYF; CDR3nt: TGCGCCAGCAGCTTGGGACCGACAGGGCCTACGTCCTACGAGCAGTACTTC
d_gene: NA; j_gene: TRBJ1-2; v_gene: TRBV20-1; abundance: NA; CDR3aa: CSASGGIYGYTF; CDR3nt: TGCAGTGCTAGCGGGGGGATCTATGGCTACACCTTC
d_gene: NA; j_gene: TRBJ2-1; v_gene: TRBV5-1; abundance: few; CDR3aa: CASSPTVGGGASYNEQFF; CDR3nt: TGCGCCAGCAGCCCCACGGTCGGAGGGGGGGCATCCTACAATGAGCAGTTCTTC
d_gene: NA; j_gene: TRBJ1-2; v_gene: TRBV6-5; abundance: NA; CDR3aa: CASSYSGGGGYTF; CDR3nt: TGTGCCAGCAGTTACTCGGGAGGGGGTGGCTACACCTTC
d_gene: NA; j_gene: TRBJ1-3; v_gene: TRBV11-2; abundance: NA; CDR3aa: CASSFDPSGNTIYF; CDR3nt: TGTGCCAGCAGCTTTGACCCCTCTGGAAACACCATATATTTT
d_gene: NA; j_gene: TRBJ2-5; v_gene: TRBV9; abundance: many; CDR3aa: CASSGGRDETQYF; CDR3nt: TGTGCCAGCAGCGGCGGCAGGGACGAGACCCAGTACTTC
d_gene: TRBD1; j_gene: TRBJ1-6; v_gene: TRBV12-3/TRBV12-4; abundance: few; CDR3aa: CASSSQGQGYSPLHF; CDR3nt: TGTGCCAGCAGTTCCCAGGGACAGGGGTATTCACCCCTCCACTTT
d_gene: NA; j_gene: TRBJ2-1; v_gene: TRBV5-1; abundance: NA; CDR3aa: CASSSTGHQETQFF; CDR3nt: TGCGCCAGCAGCTCTACAGGACACCAAGAGACCCAGTTCTTC
d_gene: TRBD1; j_gene: TRBJ1-2; v_gene: TRBV7-2; abundance: few; CDR3aa: CASSLLGGQGVYGYTF; CDR3nt: TGTGCCAGCAGCTTATTGGGGGGACAGGGGGTTTATGGCTACACCTTC